The T cell receptor beta chain under discussion was sequenced for a study of blood T cells in healthy people across ages. The CDR3 sequence is 13 residues long. The germline CDR1 and CDR2 sequences are LGHNA and YSLEER. V lost 0 bases and J lost 10, with 10 bases in between. Together with a sample-barcoded 5' primer, a J-beta primer mix was included in a second PCR lasting roughly 6 to 12 cycles. TCRdb processed the 5' RACE reads anew with MiXCR; each CDR3 protein has one entry. The sample lists over 950,000 distinct CDR3 sequences; roughly half were seen once. At least 6 million PBMCs were isolated per sample.

This receptor was obtained from a woman in her sixties or seventies in good health. The genes are TRBV4-3 and TRBJ2-1; D is uncertain. Sequencing was performed on blood. CDR3 residues: CASSQDAGREQFF. The CDR3 DNA is TGCGCCAGCAGCCAAGACGCAGGCAGGGAGCAGTTCTTC.